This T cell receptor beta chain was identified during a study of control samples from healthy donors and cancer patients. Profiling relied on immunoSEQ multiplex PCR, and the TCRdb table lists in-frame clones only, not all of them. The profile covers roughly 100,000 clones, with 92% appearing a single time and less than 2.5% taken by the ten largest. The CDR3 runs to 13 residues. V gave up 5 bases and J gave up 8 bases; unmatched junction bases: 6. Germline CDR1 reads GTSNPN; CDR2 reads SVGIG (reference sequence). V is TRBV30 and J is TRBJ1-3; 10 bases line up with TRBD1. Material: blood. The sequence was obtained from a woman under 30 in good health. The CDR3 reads CAWGQGEWDTIYF. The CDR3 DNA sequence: TGTGCCTGGGGACAGGGGGAATGGGACACCATATATTTT.